These T cell receptor beta chains were read from a single sample in a study of cytomegalovirus exposure and HLA in healthy donors. The table came from immunoSEQ multiplex PCR; TCRdb's copy has only in-frame clones and leaves some out. The data contain roughly 180,000 clones, roughly 80% of them singletons. The sequenced material came from PBMCs. The receptors come from a female donor in good health and CMV-seronegative. The CDR3 runs from the conserved cysteine through the conserved F or W. A D gene is named only where the DNA matches it firmly. For some rows the clone size is stated as once, few or many, or as a class when expanded; others skip it.

J gene: TRBJ2-1
clone size: NA
V gene: TRBV10-3
D gene: TRBD1
CDR3 protein: CAISDLGTGGNEQFF
CDR3 DNA: TGTGCCATCAGTGACCTGGGGACAGGGGGTAATGAGCAGTTCTTC

J gene: TRBJ2-2
clone size: NA
V gene: TRBV7-9
D gene: NA
CDR3 protein: CASSLEGRIGELFF
CDR3 DNA: TGTGCCAGCAGCTTAGAGGGGAGGATCGGGGAGCTGTTTTTT

J gene: TRBJ1-3
clone size: NA
V gene: TRBV19
D gene: TRBD1
CDR3 protein: CASSMRDRRYIYF
CDR3 DNA: TGTGCCAGTAGTATGAGGGACAGGCGATACATATATTTT

J gene: TRBJ2-5
clone size: few
V gene: TRBV7-9
D gene: NA
CDR3 protein: CASSLGGVGQETQYF
CDR3 DNA: TGTGCCAGCAGCTTAGGAGGCGTCGGTCAAGAGACCCAGTACTTC

J gene: TRBJ2-7
clone size: NA
V gene: TRBV18
D gene: TRBD2
CDR3 protein: CASSPSGGGLSYEQYF
CDR3 DNA: TGTGCCAGCTCCCCAAGCGGGGGAGGGCTCTCCTACGAGCAGTACTTC

J gene: TRBJ1-2
clone size: few
V gene: TRBV28
D gene: NA
CDR3 protein: CASGGFPNYGYTF
CDR3 DNA: TGTGCCAGCGGAGGGTTTCCTAACTATGGCTACACCTTC

J gene: TRBJ2-7
clone size: NA
V gene: TRBV6-5
D gene: TRBD1
CDR3 protein: CASSTPGGNEQYF
CDR3 DNA: TGTGCCAGCAGCACTCCAGGGGGCAACGAGCAGTACTTC

J gene: TRBJ2-1
clone size: NA
V gene: TRBV28
D gene: TRBD2
CDR3 protein: CASSLYFTSGRDVNEQFF
CDR3 DNA: TGTGCCAGCAGTTTATACTTCACTAGCGGGAGAGATGTTAATGAGCAGTTCTTC

J gene: TRBJ2-3
clone size: NA
V gene: TRBV7-8
D gene: NA
CDR3 protein: CASRPRGDTQYF
CDR3 DNA: TGTGCCAGCAGGCCTAGGGGAGATACGCAGTATTTT

J gene: TRBJ2-5
clone size: NA
V gene: TRBV4-3
D gene: NA
CDR3 protein: CASSQDQNPETQYF
CDR3 DNA: TGCGCCAGCAGCCAAGACCAGAATCCGGAGACCCAGTACTTC

J gene: TRBJ2-7
clone size: NA
V gene: TRBV6-1
D gene: NA
CDR3 protein: CASRGQNEQYF
CDR3 DNA: TGTGCCAGCAGGGGGCAAAACGAGCAGTACTTC

J gene: TRBJ2-7
clone size: NA
V gene: TRBV4-3
D gene: TRBD2
CDR3 protein: CASSQDFSGKNYEQYF
CDR3 DNA: TGCGCCAGCAGCCAAGATTTTAGCGGGAAGAACTACGAGCAGTACTTC

J gene: TRBJ2-2
clone size: NA
V gene: TRBV9
D gene: NA
CDR3 protein: CASSLQVHTGELFF
CDR3 DNA: TGTGCCAGCAGTCTCCAGGTGCACACCGGGGAGCTGTTTTTT

J gene: TRBJ2-1
clone size: NA
V gene: TRBV6-5
D gene: TRBD2
CDR3 protein: CASSVTSGGADEQFF
CDR3 DNA: TGTGCCAGCAGTGTTACTAGCGGGGGGGCCGATGAGCAGTTCTTC

J gene: TRBJ1-4
clone size: once
V gene: TRBV6-5
D gene: TRBD1
CDR3 protein: CASSRTGPNEKLFF
CDR3 DNA: TGTGCCAGCAGCCGGACAGGGCCTAATGAAAAACTGTTTTTT

J gene: TRBJ2-7
clone size: NA
V gene: TRBV18
D gene: NA
CDR3 protein: CASSRQDGSYEQYF
CDR3 DNA: TGTGCCAGCTCCCGACAGGACGGATCCTACGAGCAGTACTTC

J gene: TRBJ1-1
clone size: once
V gene: TRBV5-1
D gene: NA
CDR3 protein: CASSFLSLNTEAFF
CDR3 DNA: TGCGCCAGCAGCTTCCTGTCTCTGAACACTGAAGCTTTCTTT

J gene: TRBJ2-5
clone size: NA
V gene: TRBV10-2
D gene: TRBD2
CDR3 protein: CASSPGLARETQYF
CDR3 DNA: TGCGCCAGCAGTCCTGGACTAGCGCGAGAGACCCAGTACTTC

J gene: TRBJ2-1
clone size: NA
V gene: TRBV7-9
D gene: TRBD1
CDR3 protein: CAGGTGGKGGQFF
CDR3 DNA: TGTGCCGGGGGGACAGGGGGAAAAGGGGGTCAGTTCTTC

J gene: TRBJ2-5
clone size: NA
V gene: TRBV7-7
D gene: TRBD2
CDR3 protein: CASSFGLAAQETQYF
CDR3 DNA: TGTGCTAGCAGCTTTGGGCTAGCGGCCCAAGAGACCCAGTACTTC

J gene: TRBJ1-4
clone size: NA
V gene: TRBV7-2
D gene: NA
CDR3 protein: CASSLETGLNEKLFF
CDR3 DNA: TGTGCCAGCAGCTTAGAGACAGGCCTAAATGAAAAACTGTTTTTT

J gene: TRBJ1-1
clone size: NA
V gene: TRBV7-3
D gene: NA
CDR3 protein: CATKDYMNTEAFF
CDR3 DNA: TGTGCCACCAAAGACTACATGAACACTGAAGCTTTCTTT

J gene: TRBJ2-3
clone size: few
V gene: TRBV25-1
D gene: NA
CDR3 protein: CASSEGGRDTQYF
CDR3 DNA: TGTGCCAGCAGTGAAGGGGGCAGAGATACGCAGTATTTT

J gene: TRBJ1-1
clone size: once
V gene: TRBV10-1
D gene: NA
CDR3 protein: CASSESVNTEAFF
CDR3 DNA: TGCGCCAGCAGTGAATCGGTAAACACTGAAGCTTTCTTT

J gene: TRBJ2-2
clone size: NA
V gene: TRBV27
D gene: NA
CDR3 protein: CASSLLAGLSTGELFF
CDR3 DNA: TGTGCCAGCAGTTTATTGGCAGGGCTCTCGACCGGGGAGCTGTTTTTT

J gene: TRBJ2-5
clone size: NA
V gene: TRBV7-7
D gene: TRBD1
CDR3 protein: CASSSLGTEETQYF
CDR3 DNA: TGTGCTAGCAGCAGTTTAGGGACAGAAGAGACCCAGTACTTC

J gene: TRBJ1-6
clone size: NA
V gene: TRBV5-5
D gene: TRBD1
CDR3 protein: CASSGTGGGSNSPLHF
CDR3 DNA: TGTGCCAGCAGCGGGACAGGGGGCGGTAGTAATTCACCCCTCCACTTT

J gene: TRBJ1-4
clone size: NA
V gene: TRBV9
D gene: NA
CDR3 protein: CASSVEGDSTNEKLFF
CDR3 DNA: TGTGCCAGCAGCGTAGAAGGGGACTCAACTAATGAAAAACTGTTTTTT

J gene: TRBJ1-2
clone size: NA
V gene: TRBV30
D gene: NA
CDR3 protein: CACPSGVTIAF
CDR3 DNA: TGTGCCTGTCCTTCCGGGGTTACAATTGCCTTC

J gene: TRBJ2-3
clone size: NA
V gene: TRBV9
D gene: TRBD2
CDR3 protein: CASSVGGGGAVDTQYF
CDR3 DNA: TGTGCCAGCAGCGTAGGTGGCGGGGGGGCTGTAGATACGCAGTATTTT

J gene: TRBJ2-4
clone size: NA
V gene: TRBV13
D gene: NA
CDR3 protein: CASSGRGRQYF
CDR3 DNA: TGTGCCAGCAGTGGCCGGGGTCGTCAGTACTTC

J gene: TRBJ2-4
clone size: NA
V gene: TRBV27
D gene: NA
CDR3 protein: CASSGGATKNSQYF
CDR3 DNA: TGTGCCAGCAGTGGGGGCGCGACCAAAAACAGTCAGTACTTC

J gene: TRBJ2-3
clone size: NA
V gene: TRBV5-1
D gene: NA
CDR3 protein: CASSLVHRGTDTQYF
CDR3 DNA: TGCGCCAGCAGCTTGGTTCACAGGGGCACAGATACGCAGTATTTT

J gene: TRBJ2-7
clone size: few
V gene: TRBV5-1
D gene: NA
CDR3 protein: CASSLGLVGEQYF
CDR3 DNA: TGCGCCAGCAGCTTGGGTCTAGTCGGCGAGCAGTACTTC

J gene: TRBJ1-2
clone size: NA
V gene: TRBV18
D gene: NA
CDR3 protein: CASSPRPEPAGYGYTF
CDR3 DNA: TGTGCCAGCTCACCACGACCCGAACCGGCGGGGTATGGCTACACCTTC

J gene: TRBJ1-2
clone size: NA
V gene: TRBV7-9
D gene: TRBD1
CDR3 protein: CASSPDRVNYGYTF
CDR3 DNA: TGTGCCAGCAGCCCGGACAGGGTAAACTATGGCTACACCTTC

J gene: TRBJ2-7
clone size: NA
V gene: TRBV7-2
D gene: NA
CDR3 protein: CASSFARVRQQYF
CDR3 DNA: TGTGCCAGCAGTTTCGCGCGGGTTCGACAGCAGTACTTC

J gene: TRBJ1-5
clone size: NA
V gene: TRBV5-5
D gene: NA
CDR3 protein: CASSLVPLGDQPQHF
CDR3 DNA: TGTGCCAGCAGCTTGGTCCCGCTAGGTGATCAGCCCCAGCATTTT

J gene: TRBJ2-3
clone size: NA
V gene: TRBV7-9
D gene: TRBD2
CDR3 protein: CASSLARIGGGYTDTQYF
CDR3 DNA: TGTGCCAGCAGCTTAGCGCGGATCGGGGGGGGATACACAGATACGCAGTATTTT

J gene: TRBJ2-2
clone size: NA
V gene: TRBV5-1
D gene: TRBD2
CDR3 protein: CASSDGGGSTANTGELFF
CDR3 DNA: TGCGCCAGCAGTGATGGCGGGGGTTCCACCGCGAACACCGGGGAGCTGTTTTTT

J gene: TRBJ1-2
clone size: NA
V gene: TRBV6-5
D gene: TRBD1
CDR3 protein: CASSRDRADGYTF
CDR3 DNA: TGTGCCAGCAGCAGGGACAGGGCGGATGGCTACACCTTC

J gene: TRBJ2-7
clone size: NA
V gene: TRBV6-5
D gene: NA
CDR3 protein: CASARGGSHEQYF
CDR3 DNA: TGTGCCAGCGCGAGGGGGGGTTCCCACGAGCAGTACTTC

J gene: TRBJ1-1
clone size: NA
V gene: TRBV29-1
D gene: TRBD1
CDR3 protein: CSVDRRGRGNTEAFF
CDR3 DNA: TGCAGCGTTGACCGCAGGGGGCGTGGGAACACTGAAGCTTTCTTT

J gene: TRBJ1-3
clone size: few
V gene: TRBV15
D gene: NA
CDR3 protein: CATSTGPGNTIYF
CDR3 DNA: TGTGCCACCAGCACGGGTCCTGGAAACACCATATATTTT

J gene: TRBJ1-2
clone size: NA
V gene: TRBV5-4
D gene: TRBD1
CDR3 protein: CASSPRTGEDGYTF
CDR3 DNA: TGTGCCAGCAGCCCGAGGACAGGGGAAGATGGCTACACCTTC

J gene: TRBJ2-1
clone size: NA
V gene: TRBV7-2
D gene: NA
CDR3 protein: CASSPWRGAETSYNEQFF
CDR3 DNA: TGTGCCAGCAGCCCTTGGCGGGGCGCTGAGACCTCCTACAATGAGCAGTTCTTC

J gene: TRBJ2-3
clone size: few
V gene: TRBV4-3
D gene: TRBD2
CDR3 protein: CASSQEWAGGLGDTQYF
CDR3 DNA: TGCGCCAGCAGCCAAGAGTGGGCGGGAGGGCTCGGAGATACGCAGTATTTT

J gene: TRBJ1-3
clone size: NA
V gene: TRBV6-5
D gene: NA
CDR3 protein: CASSPSSSGNTIYF
CDR3 DNA: TGTGCCAGCAGTCCTAGCAGCTCTGGAAACACCATATATTTT

J gene: TRBJ2-7
clone size: NA
V gene: TRBV28
D gene: TRBD1
CDR3 protein: CASSPDRDRPYEQYF
CDR3 DNA: TGTGCCAGCAGCCCGGACAGGGATCGGCCGTACGAGCAGTACTTC

J gene: TRBJ2-7
clone size: NA
V gene: TRBV5-4
D gene: TRBD2
CDR3 protein: CASSLMGLAGVEEQYF
CDR3 DNA: TGTGCCAGCAGCTTGATGGGACTAGCGGGAGTGGAAGAGCAGTACTTC

J gene: TRBJ2-3
clone size: once
V gene: TRBV4-2
D gene: TRBD2
CDR3 protein: CASAPTQGLAGEGTQYF
CDR3 DNA: TGTGCCAGTGCGCCGACCCAAGGCCTAGCGGGAGAGGGTACGCAGTATTTT